This T cell receptor beta chain was sequenced during a study of cytomegalovirus exposure and HLA in healthy donors. Overall study context: As released early, the data held about 85 million unique TCRs from HLA-typed donors.

A word on this clone: Its antigen is unidentified.

PCR used 60 Vbeta primers and 13 Jbeta primers. The table came from immunoSEQ multiplex PCR; TCRdb's copy has only in-frame clones and leaves some out. The sample consists of approximately 130,000 clones, around 75% of them appearing once. Germline values: CDR1 MNHEY, CDR2 SVGAGI. The CDR3 is made up of 14 amino acids. V dropped 6 bases and J dropped 6 bases, with 17 bases sitting between them. Overall study results and limits: In a later analysis, the majority of CMV-associated beta chains seemingly showed HLA restriction. TCR beta chain V- and J-gene trimming was linked, in a later analysis, to a missense variant in DCLRE1C.

This chain uses TRBV6-5 with TRBJ1-2; D gene unclear. Material for sequencing was PBMCs. The clonotype was recovered from a young man in good health and CMV-seronegative. In DNA form, the CDR3 reads TGTGCCAGCAGCCCCCTTCCCGTTTCAGATGGCTACACCTTC. Translation gives CASSPLPVSDGYTF.